This TCR beta chain is drawn from a study of control samples from healthy donors and cancer patients. The method was immunoSEQ multiplex PCR; TCRdb's version includes in-frame clones alone and lacks a portion of them. The data show some 120,000 clones, 85% to 90% seen once. The germline CDR1 and CDR2 sequences are SGHAT and FQNNGV. The CDR3 has 15 amino acids. J was trimmed by 4 bases and V by 5 bases; bases with no gene match: 7. The receptor's source is a man aged 30 to 45 in good health. The J gene is TRBJ2-3, the V gene TRBV11-2; 9 bases line up with TRBD1. Sequencing was performed on blood. CDR3 in DNA: TGTGCCAGCAGCGCCATACAGGGGGCCCCAGATACGCAGTATTTT. This translates into CASSAIQGAPDTQYF.